Listed here are 9 T cell receptor beta chains from one sample, sequenced in a study of somatic mutations in cytotoxic T cells in rheumatoid arthritis. Profiling relied on immunoSEQ multiplex PCR, and the TCRdb table lists in-frame clones only, not all of them. Seen here are approximately 15,000 clones, more than 70% observed once, and the top ten hold around 15%. The sample consisted of CD8+ T cells sorted from blood. The receptors derive from an adult with rheumatoid arthritis.

The chain links TRBV6-5 to TRBJ1-1; 8 positions match TRBD1. The length of the CDR3 is 13 residues. CDR1 MNHEY and CDR2 SVGAGI come from the germline V gene. Trimming at V came to 5 bases and at J to 5 bases, leaving 4 bases not matched to a gene. In DNA form, the CDR3 reads TGTGCCAGCAGTCACCAGGGGGCAACTGAAGCTTTCTTT. This gives the protein CASSHQGATEAFF.

The chain couples TRBV2 to TRBJ2-6; D perhaps matches TRBD1 (5 bases). Germline V gives CDR1 SNHLY, CDR2 FYNNEI. The V gene lost 7 bases and the J gene lost 2 bases, with 24 bases spanning the gap. The CDR3 runs 19 residues. The CDR3 sequence is CASTHRARVAAAGANVLTF. CDR3 bases: TGTGCCAGCACCCACCGGGCCAGGGTGGCAGCTGCTGGGGCCAACGTCCTGACTTTC.

Only one count was recorded for this clone. The chain couples TRBV6-1 to TRBJ1-5, with 9 bases matching TRBD1. V trimming: 2 bases; J trimming: 2 bases; junction bases outside the gene matches: 7. Germline CDR1 MNHNS, CDR2 SASEGT. The CDR3 spans 17 residues. This CDR3 is CASSERFWTGGNQPQHF. DNA of the CDR3: TGTGCCAGCAGTGAAAGATTCTGGACAGGGGGCAATCAGCCCCAGCATTTT.

The V call is TRBV10-3, the J call TRBJ1-1; 7 nucleotides agree with TRBD1. This CDR3 region has 16 residues. Germline V gene lookup returns CDR1 ENHRY and CDR2 SYGVKD. With 4 bases clipped from V and 3 bases from J, the junction kept 11 bases outside the gene matches. The CDR3 protein is CAISVHPDREDTEAFF. In nucleotides, the CDR3 is TGTGCCATCAGTGTACATCCAGACAGGGAGGACACTGAAGCTTTCTTT.

This chain links TRBV5-1 with TRBJ2-2; TRBD1 agrees at 12 bases. J lost 7 bases, V lost 4 bases, and 11 bases had no gene match. The CDR3 runs 17 residues. Germline CDR1 is SGHRS and CDR2 is YFSETQ. CDR3 amino acids: CASSLPEGQGAIGELFF. In DNA, the CDR3 is TGCGCCAGCAGCCTGCCTGAGGGACAGGGGGCTATCGGGGAGCTGTTTTTT.

The chain is built from TRBV27 and TRBJ1-1; no reliable D call. Germline-derived CDR1 and CDR2 are MNHEY and SMNVEV (reference sequence). This CDR3 is built from 13 residues. Trimming stripped 6 bases from V and 5 bases from J, with 13 bases between. The CDR3 nucleotides are TGTGCCAGCAGCGTGACATTAGTAACTGAAGCTTTCTTT. This gives the protein CASSVTLVTEAFF.

The gene calls are TRBV19 and TRBJ2-3, with D unresolved. V was cut by 7 bases and J by 10 bases, with 18 bases left in between. Germline lookup yields CDR1 LNHDA and CDR2 SQIVND (reference sequence). The CDR3 totals 13 residues. In nucleotides, the CDR3 is TGTGCCAGTACCTCCCAGGTCGGTGCTGCGCAGTATTTT. Its protein is CASTSQVGAAQYF.

The chain employs TRBV19 and TRBJ2-1, with 14 bases identical to TRBD2. After removal of 5 bases from V and 5 bases from J, the junction contained 11 bases not matched to a gene. The CDR3 contains 18 residues. Per germline, CDR1 LNHDA and CDR2 SQIVND (reference sequence). The CDR3 sequence is CASSAQGLAGGLHNEQFF. For the CDR3, the DNA is TGTGCCAGTAGTGCCCAAGGACTAGCGGGGGGACTCCACAATGAGCAGTTCTTC.

The chain joins TRBV7-9 to TRBJ2-1; tentative D call: TRBD2 (6 bases). CDR1 is SEHNR and CDR2 is FQNEAQ in the germline V gene (reference sequence). The CDR3 totals 14 residues. The V end lost 5 bases, the J end lost 6 bases, and 14 bases lay between the germline ends. In DNA form, the CDR3 reads TGTGCCAGCAGCAAGGGACTCCTCTTCAATGAGCAGTTCTTC. This sequence encodes CASSKGLLFNEQFF. The full variable domain, rest sourced from reference TRBV7-9 and TRBJ2-1, is DTGVSQNPRHKITKRGQNVTFRCDPISEHNRLYWYRQTLGQGPEFLTYFQNEAQLEKSRLLSDRFSAERPKGSFSTLEIQRTEQGDSAMYLCASSKGLLFNEQFFGPGTRLTVL.